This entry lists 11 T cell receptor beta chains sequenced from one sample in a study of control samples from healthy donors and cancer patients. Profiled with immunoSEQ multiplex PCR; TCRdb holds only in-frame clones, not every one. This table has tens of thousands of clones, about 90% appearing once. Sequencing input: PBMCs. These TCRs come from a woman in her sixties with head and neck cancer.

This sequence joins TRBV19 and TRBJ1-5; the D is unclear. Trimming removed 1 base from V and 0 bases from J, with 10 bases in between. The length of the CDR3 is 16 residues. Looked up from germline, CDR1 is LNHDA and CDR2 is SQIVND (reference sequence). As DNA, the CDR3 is TGTGCCAGTAGTATAGGAAACGTTTATAGCAATCAGCCCCAGCATTTT. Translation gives CASSIGNVYSNQPQHF.

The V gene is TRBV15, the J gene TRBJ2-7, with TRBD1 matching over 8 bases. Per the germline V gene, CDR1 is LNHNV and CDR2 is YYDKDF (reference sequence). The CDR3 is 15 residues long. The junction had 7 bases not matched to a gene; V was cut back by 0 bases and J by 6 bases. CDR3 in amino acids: CATSRDSGGFSEQYF. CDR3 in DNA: TGTGCCACCAGCAGAGACTCAGGGGGCTTTTCCGAGCAGTACTTC.

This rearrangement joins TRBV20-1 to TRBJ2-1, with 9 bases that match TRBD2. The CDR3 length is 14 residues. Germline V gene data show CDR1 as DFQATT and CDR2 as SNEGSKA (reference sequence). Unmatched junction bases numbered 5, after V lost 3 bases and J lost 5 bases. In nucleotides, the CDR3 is TGCAGTGCTAGTGCTAGCGGGATAAACAATGAGCAGTTCTTC. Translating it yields CSASASGINNEQFF.

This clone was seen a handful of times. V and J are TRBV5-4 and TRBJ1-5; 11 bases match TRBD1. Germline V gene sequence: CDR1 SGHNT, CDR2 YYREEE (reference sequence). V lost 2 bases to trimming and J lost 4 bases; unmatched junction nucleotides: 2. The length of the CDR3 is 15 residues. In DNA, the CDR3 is TGTGCCAGCAGCTTAGGGACAGGGGGGAATCAGCCCCAGCATTTT. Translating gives CASSLGTGGNQPQHF.

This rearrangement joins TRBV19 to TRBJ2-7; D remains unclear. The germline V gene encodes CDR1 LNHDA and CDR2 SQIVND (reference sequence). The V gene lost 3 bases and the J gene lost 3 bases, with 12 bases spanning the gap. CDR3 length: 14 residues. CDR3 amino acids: CASSIRHSFYEQYF. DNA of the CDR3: TGTGCCAGTAGTATCCGGCACTCTTTCTACGAGCAGTACTTC.

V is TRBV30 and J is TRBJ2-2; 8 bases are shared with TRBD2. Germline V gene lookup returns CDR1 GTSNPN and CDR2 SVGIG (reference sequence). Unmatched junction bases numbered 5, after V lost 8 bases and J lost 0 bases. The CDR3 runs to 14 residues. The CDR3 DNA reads TGTGCCCTGACTAGCGCCGCGAACACCGGGGAGCTGTTTTTT. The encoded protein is CALTSAANTGELFF.

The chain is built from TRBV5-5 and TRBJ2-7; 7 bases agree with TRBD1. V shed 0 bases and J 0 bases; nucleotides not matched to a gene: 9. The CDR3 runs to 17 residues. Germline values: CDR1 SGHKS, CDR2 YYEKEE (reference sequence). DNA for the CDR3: TGTGCCAGCAGCTTGGTAGGGGGCCATCGTCTCTCCTACGAGCAGTACTTC. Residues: CASSLVGGHRLSYEQYF.

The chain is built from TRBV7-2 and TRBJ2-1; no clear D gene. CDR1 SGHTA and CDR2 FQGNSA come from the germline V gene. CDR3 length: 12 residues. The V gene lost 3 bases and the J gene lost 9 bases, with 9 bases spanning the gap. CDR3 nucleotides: TGTGCCAGCAGCTTTATAAGGGTTGAGCAGTTCTTC. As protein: CASSFIRVEQFF.

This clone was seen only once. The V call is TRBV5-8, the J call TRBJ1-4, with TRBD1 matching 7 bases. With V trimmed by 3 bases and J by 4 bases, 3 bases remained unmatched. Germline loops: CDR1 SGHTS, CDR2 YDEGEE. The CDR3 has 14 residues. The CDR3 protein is CASSSGQINEKLFF. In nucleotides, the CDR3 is TGTGCCAGCAGCTCGGGACAGATTAATGAAAAACTGTTTTTT.

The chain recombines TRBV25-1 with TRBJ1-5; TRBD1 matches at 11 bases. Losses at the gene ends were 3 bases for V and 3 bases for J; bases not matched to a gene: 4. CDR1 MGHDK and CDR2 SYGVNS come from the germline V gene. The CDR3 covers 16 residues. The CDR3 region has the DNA TGTGCCAGCAGTGAGGGACAGGGGGATATCAATCAGCCCCAGCATTTT. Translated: CASSEGQGDINQPQHF.

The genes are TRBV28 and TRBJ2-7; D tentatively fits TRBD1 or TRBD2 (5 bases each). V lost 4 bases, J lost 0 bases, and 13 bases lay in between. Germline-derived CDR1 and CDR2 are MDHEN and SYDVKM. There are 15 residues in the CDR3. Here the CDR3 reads CASSSSGDGSYEQYF. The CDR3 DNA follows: TGTGCCAGCAGTTCCTCCGGGGACGGCTCCTACGAGCAGTACTTC. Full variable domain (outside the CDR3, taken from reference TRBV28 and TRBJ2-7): DVKVTQSSRYLVKRTGEKVFLECVQDMDHENMFWYRQDPGLGLRLIYFSYDVKMKEKGDIPEGYSVSREKKERFSLILESASTNQTSMYLCASSSSGDGSYEQYFGPGTRLTVT.